This TCR beta chain was profiled in a study of OX40 agonist ivuxolimab in advanced cancers. Study at large: Therapy given before enrollment (anti-PD-1, anti-PD-L1 or anti-CTLA-4) was allowed, and around 40% had some.

General study results and limits: There was clonal expansion of CD4+ and CD8+ blood T cells by week 6 at 0.1 to 3.0 mg/kg.

Trimming at V came to 1 base and at J to 2 bases, leaving 3 bases not matched to a gene. The germline gives CDR1 SGHRS, CDR2 YFSETQ. This CDR3 is 16 amino acids long. Sequencing was performed with immunoSEQ multiplex PCR; in TCRdb, only in-frame clones are kept and a portion is missing. The sample consists of roughly 74,000 clones, 84% of them appearing once. On this clone itself: Its antigen is not identified.

The receptor was isolated from an adult with an advanced solid tumor such as melanoma, head and neck, liver or kidney cancer. This material consisted of CD4+ or CD8+ T cells sorted from blood, taken in a trial of the OX40 agonist ivuxolimab. V is TRBV5-1 and J is TRBJ2-4; 10 nucleotides match TRBD1. CDR3 sequence reads: CASSLLGQGTKNIQYF. CDR3 DNA: TGCGCCAGCAGCTTGTTGGGACAGGGGACCAAAAACATTCAGTACTTC. Drawing the rest from reference TRBV5-1 and TRBJ2-4, the complete variable domain is KAGVTQTPRYLIKTRGQQVTLSCSPISGHRSVSWYQQTPGQGLQFLFEYFSETQRNKGNFPGRFSGRQFSNSRSEMNVSTLELGDSALYLCASSLLGQGTKNIQYFGAGTRLSVL.